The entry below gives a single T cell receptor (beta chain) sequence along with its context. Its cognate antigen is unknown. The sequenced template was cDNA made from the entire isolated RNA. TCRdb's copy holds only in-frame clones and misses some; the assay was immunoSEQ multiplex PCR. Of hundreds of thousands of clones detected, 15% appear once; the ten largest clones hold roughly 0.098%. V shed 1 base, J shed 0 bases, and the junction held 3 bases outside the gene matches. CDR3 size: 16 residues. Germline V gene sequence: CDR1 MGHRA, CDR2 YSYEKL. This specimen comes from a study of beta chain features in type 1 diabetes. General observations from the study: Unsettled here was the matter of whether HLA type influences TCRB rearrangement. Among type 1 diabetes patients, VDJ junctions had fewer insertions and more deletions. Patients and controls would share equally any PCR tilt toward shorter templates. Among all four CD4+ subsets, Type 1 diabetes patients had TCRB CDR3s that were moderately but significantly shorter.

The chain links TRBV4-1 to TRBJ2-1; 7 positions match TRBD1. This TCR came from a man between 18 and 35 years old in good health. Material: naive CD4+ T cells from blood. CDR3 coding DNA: TGCGCCAGCAGCCAAGGACAGGGACCCTCCTACAATGAGCAGTTCTTC. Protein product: CASSQGQGPSYNEQFF.